This TCR beta chain came from a study of CD8 T cells in ankylosing spondylitis. Notes on the study in general: What appeared characteristic of ankylosing spondylitis blood was a TCR beta motif of fewer than ten highly homologous variants. Reported data indicate significant enrichment of disease-linked clones within matched ankylosing spondylitis synovial fluid.

This clonotype appeared many times. Its antigen is still unknown. Germline lookup yields CDR1 LNHNV and CDR2 YYDKDF (reference sequence). The CDR3 has 15 residues. V dropped 1 base and J dropped 6; count of bases not matched to a gene: 4. Generation of TCR beta libraries employed quantitative 5'-RACE incorporating molecular barcodes. Using its own MiXCR run on the 5' RACE reads, TCRdb lists one record per CDR3 protein. This table has approximately 300,000 distinct CDR3 sequences, 8% appearing once. V and J are TRBV15 and TRBJ2-3; 10 bases line up with TRBD1. The clonotype comes from a male donor with ankylosing spondylitis. The sequenced sample consisted of blood, either unsorted or a sorted T cell fraction (not recorded which). CDR3 DNA sequence: TGTGCCACCAGCAGAGCCGGGACAGGGGTGGATACGCAGTATTTT. This translates into CATSRAGTGVDTQYF.